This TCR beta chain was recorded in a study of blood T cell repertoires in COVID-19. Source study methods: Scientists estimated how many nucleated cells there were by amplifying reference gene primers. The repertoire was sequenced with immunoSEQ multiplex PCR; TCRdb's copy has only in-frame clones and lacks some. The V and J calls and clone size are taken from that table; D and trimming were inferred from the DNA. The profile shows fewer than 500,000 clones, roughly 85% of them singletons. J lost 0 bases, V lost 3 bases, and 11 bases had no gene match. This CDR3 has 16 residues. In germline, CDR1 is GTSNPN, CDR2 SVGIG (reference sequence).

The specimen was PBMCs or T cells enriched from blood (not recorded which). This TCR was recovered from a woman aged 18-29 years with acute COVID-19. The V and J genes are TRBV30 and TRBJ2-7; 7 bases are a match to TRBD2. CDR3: CAWSLRLAPFSYEQYF. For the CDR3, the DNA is TGTGCCTGGAGCCTACGACTAGCCCCCTTCTCCTACGAGCAGTACTTC.